The entry below gives a single T cell receptor (beta chain) sequence along with its context. There is no known antigen for this receptor. The record has no base qualities; no much larger clone is one base away. Peripheral blood CD8+ and CD4+ T cells from healthy donors, Susac syndrome patients and multiple sclerosis patients were profiled by high-throughput TCR beta sequencing. Recently defined diagnostic criteria for definite or probable disease were met by the Susac syndrome patients. Bulk CD8+ and CD4+ T cells were purified by magnetic negative isolation, while CD8+ TEMRA cells were enriched using FACS. Blood was drawn into EDTA tubes, processed within 24 hours, and PBMCs were isolated by density gradient centrifugation. PBMCs intended for TCR sequencing were frozen in liquid nitrogen and were later thawed in a 37 degrees C water bath. The sorted or isolated CD4+, CD8+ and CD8+ TEMRA cells reached a purity of at least 90%.

Taken from the germline V gene, the CDR1 and CDR2 loops are MDHEN and SYDVKM. From the cysteine through the phenylalanine, the CDR3 covers 14 amino acids. The sequence is cut down to CDR3 DNA, 42 bases in frame from base 1. Between the V and J ends, shortened by 5 bases and 4 bases respectively, the junction contains 11 bases. This specimen belongs to a study of CD8 T cells in Susac syndrome (dated by TCRdb to the late 2010s). Some background on the complete study: Of the Susac syndrome patients who were sequenced, about six had clinically active disease and eight were in clinical remission. At blood withdrawal, Susac syndrome patients were therapy-naive, treated with corticosteroids (with IVIg additionally given to some), or treated with IVIg alone. The study used repertoire sequencing to test whether antigen drove CD8+ T cell activation and differentiation in Susac syndrome. CD8+ T cell repertoire clonality was compared between around eleven healthy donors, approximately 14 Susac syndrome patients and 15 multiple sclerosis patients. Points the paper makes about the study in general: In the total CD8+ and CD8+ TEMRA repertoires, more than 15 and five Susac-specific public clones, respectively, were identified. Clonal expansion was observed in Susac syndrome CD8+ repertoires, with the highest expansion in CD8+ TEMRA cells and greater expansion in clinically active than in remitting patients. The TCR sequencing and HLA analysis was acknowledged to have included a relatively small number of individuals.

RNA was extracted using the RNeasy kit, and roughly 0.5 to 1 ug of the RNA was reverse transcribed with random hexamers. The immunoSEQ multiplex PCR assay, which covers 54 Vbeta and 13 Jbeta segments, was used to amplify TCR beta CDR3 regions. PCR amplification bias was corrected by using a synthetic template baseline for primer optimization and computational correction. In the authors' own workflow: Only productive sequences were kept, with reads annotated to V, D and J genes according to IMGT and analyzed in immunoSEQ Analyzer. To calculate clonality, Shannon entropy was normalized by log2 of the number of productive unique sequences and then subtracted from one. For each patient and control, public and private clones were evaluated among the 100 most prevalent clones. Susac-specific clones were defined as absent from healthy and MS cohorts, roughly 1,100 published viral clones and other ImmuneACCESS disease sequences. In-frame beta chains were kept once TCRdb had trimmed the public reads at Q25 with fastp and called clones with MiXCR. Duplicate CDR3 protein sequences are folded into a single record with the most common DNA and genes. What appears here as the V and J calls and clone size reflects TCRdb's work, not the paper's. For this sample there are some 97,000 distinct CDR3 sequences; about 96% appear just once. Jointly, the top ten make up roughly 0.29% of the sample.

This sequence originates from a human donor with Susac syndrome. The chain employs TRBV28 and TRBJ1-4, and TRBD1 may be the D gene, going by 5 matching bases. The sample comprised CD8+ T cells from PBMCs. The DNA sequence reads TGTGCCAGCAGTAGCGACAGTGATAATGAAAAACTGTTTTTT. Translated, this gives CASSSDSDNEKLFF.